The following is a T cell receptor (beta chain) sequence with its context. This clonotype was recorded many times. Its antigen is unknown. No clone much larger than this one lies a single base away; base qualities are absent. This record comes from a study of read filtering for tumor transcriptome and immune sequencing (dated by TCRdb to about 2020). Study-level background: The cohort consisted of approximately 16 male and around 15 female patients, with a mean age of about 64 years and an age range of about 47 to 90. By revised international staging, under 10 patients were R-ISS I, under 20 were R-ISS II and 7 were R-ISS III. Whole-transcriptome libraries were prepared with the TruSeq RNA Access Library Prep Kit after DNase treatment. Per sample, about 4.05 to 11 million TCR-region mapped reads were obtained with IR-seq, compared with only 85 to 1273 with RNA-seq. The study compared TCR repertoires from targeted immune repertoire sequencing and bulk whole-transcriptome sequencing run on the same bone marrow samples. One of the main goals was to work out a read-filtering strategy for immune repertoire data, in particular whether clonotypes backed by only a single read should be removed. Study-level results and caveats: Compared with RNA-seq, IR-seq captured clonotypes at much higher depth and more reliably, and a smaller IR-seq throughput was enough to identify most shared clonotypes. In IR-seq, single-read clonotypes were 80% to 90% of clonotypes but about 3.5% of total reads; in RNA-seq they were 74.6% of clonotypes and 35% to 55% of reads. The sorted CD138-negative fraction was composed of a mixed bone marrow immune population rather than of purified T cells. When single-read clonotypes were removed, the proportions of shared clonotypes in IR-seq and RNA-seq correlated more strongly.

Bone marrow was sampled from every patient at the time of active disease. Ficoll-Hypaque density gradient centrifugation was used to isolate the bone marrow mononuclear cells. Myeloma plasma cells were removed and CD138-negative cells were obtained by negative selection following labeling with CD138 magnetic microbeads on a MACS separator. The purity of the isolated cells was checked by flow cytometry with CD138 antibodies on an Attune NxT. TRIzol reagent was used to extract total RNA, and a NanoDrop spectrophotometer was used to quantify the extracted RNA. For each patient, paired RNA-seq and IR-seq were run on the CD138-negative bone marrow sample from that patient. TCR libraries were constructed from 400 ng RNA using the Immunoverse kit, and molecular barcoded adaptors covering alpha/delta and beta/gamma chains were employed. TCR library preparation used the same RNA that went into transcriptome sequencing. An Illumina HiSeq 4000 with 2 x 150 cycles was used to sequence the TCR libraries. As for the authors' bioinformatics: Using MiXCR, which included quality filtering and error correction, TCR reads were aligned to human V, D, J and C references and then assembled into CDR3 clonotypes. Clonotype counts and gene usage diversity were analyzed with the tcR package in R. For inspection of raw mapping reads, RNA-seq reads were mapped by STAR aligner version 2.5.3a onto GRCh37 of the human genome. To test the effect of sequencing depth on detected clonotypes, IR-seq fastq files were randomly downsampled using Seqtk 1.3. The public reads were reprocessed in TCRdb via fastp at Q25 and MiXCR, keeping in-frame beta chains. Entries are consolidated by CDR3 protein sequence, retaining the most common genes and DNA. TCRdb's processing, not the authors', yielded these V and J calls. The sample has approximately 58,000 distinct CDR3 sequences on record, about 12% of them singletons. Roughly 17% of the sample goes to the ten largest clones.

This clonotype originated in a donor aged 40 or over with multiple myeloma. The source material was a population of CD138-negative cells sorted from bone marrow. Interpreted using the paper, the cell subset or site label stands for: bone marrow mononuclear cells depleted of CD138+ plasma/myeloma cells by negative magnetic selection.

The CDR3 here reads CSAIRQDYSNQPQHF. Read as DNA, the sequence is TGCAGTGCTATACGACAGGATTATAGCAATCAGCCCCAGCATTTT. The sequence joins TRBV20-1 to TRBJ1-5, with TRBD1 tentatively as D gene (6 bases match). The CDR3 runs 15 residues from the cysteine to the phenylalanine. The CDR3 DNA has 45 bases and is translated from base 1. As encoded in the germline V gene (reference sequence), CDR1 is DFQATT while CDR2 is SNEGSKA. V loses 4 bases of germline sequence and J loses 0 bases, and the interval between the two ends is 13 bases.